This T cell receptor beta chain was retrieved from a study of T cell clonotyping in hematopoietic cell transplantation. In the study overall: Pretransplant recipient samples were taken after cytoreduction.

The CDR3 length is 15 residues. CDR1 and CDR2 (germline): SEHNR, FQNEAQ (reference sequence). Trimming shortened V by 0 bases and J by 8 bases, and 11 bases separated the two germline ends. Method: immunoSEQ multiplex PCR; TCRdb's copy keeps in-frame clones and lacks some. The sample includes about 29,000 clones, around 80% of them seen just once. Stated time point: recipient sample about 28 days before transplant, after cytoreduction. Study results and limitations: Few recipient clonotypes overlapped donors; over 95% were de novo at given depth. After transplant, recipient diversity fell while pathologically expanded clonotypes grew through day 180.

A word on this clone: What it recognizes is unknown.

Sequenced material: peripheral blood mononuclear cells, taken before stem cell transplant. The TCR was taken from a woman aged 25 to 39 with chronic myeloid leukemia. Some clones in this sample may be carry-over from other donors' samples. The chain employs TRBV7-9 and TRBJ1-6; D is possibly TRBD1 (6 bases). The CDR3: CASSLAQGDYSPLHF. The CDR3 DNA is TGTGCCAGCAGCTTAGCACAGGGTGACTATTCACCCCTCCACTTT.